This entry lists 26 T cell receptor beta chains sequenced from one sample in a study of cytomegalovirus exposure and HLA in healthy donors. The PCR contained 60 Vbeta and 13 Jbeta primers. Sequencing used immunoSEQ multiplex PCR; TCRdb keeps in-frame clones, though not all of them. The specimen's table records under 95,000 clones. Sample: PBMCs. All receptors derive from a man aged 45-65 years in good health and CMV-seronegative.

The chain recombines TRBV6-1 with TRBJ1-4; D uncertain. The length of the CDR3 is 13 residues. V was shortened by 7 bases and J by 4 bases, with 10 bases between the two germline ends. The germline CDR1 and CDR2 sequences are MNHNS and SASEGT. In DNA, the CDR3 is TGTGCCAGCACAAGAACAGTTAATGAAAAACTGTTTTTT. Translation: CASTRTVNEKLFF.

The chain uses TRBV7-9 and TRBJ2-2, with 7 bases identical to TRBD1. The CDR3 loop spans 18 amino acids. With 5 bases clipped from V and 3 bases from J, the junction kept 15 bases outside the gene matches. The V gene's germline CDR1 is SEHNR and CDR2 FQNEAQ (reference sequence). CDR3 sequence (DNA): TGTGCCAGCAGCCAGCATAACATCCGGGACAGATACACCGGGGAGCTGTTTTTT. Its protein product is CASSQHNIRDRYTGELFF.

The DNA for the CDR3 is TGTGCCAGCAGCTTAGAAGGGGGGGCCAAGGAGACCCAGTACTTC. This codes for CASSLEGGAKETQYF. V and J are TRBV7-2 and TRBJ2-5; D might be TRBD2 (7 bases). The ends were cut back, 1 base at V and 5 bases at J, with 14 bases in the middle. Germline lookup yields CDR1 SGHTA and CDR2 FQGNSA. This CDR3 contains 15 residues. The full variable domain, with the rest looked up from reference TRBV7-2 and TRBJ2-5, is GAGVSQSPSNKVTEKGKDVELRCDPISGHTALYWYRQSLGQGLEFLIYFQGNSAPDKSGLPSDRFSAERTGGSVSTLTIQRTQQEDSAVYLCASSLEGGAKETQYFGPGTRLLVL.

A word on this clone: The conserved phenylalanine or tryptophan normally closing the CDR3 is absent here, so this likely arose from a read error. The V and J genes are TRBV9 and TRBJ2-7; 8 nucleotides match TRBD1. The V segment lost 3 bases and the J segment 2 bases; nucleotides outside the gene matches: 4. Germline lookup yields CDR1 SGDLS and CDR2 YYNGEE. This CDR3 has 14 amino acids. In DNA form, the CDR3 reads TGTGCCAGCAGCGACCCGGACAGGGCCTACGAGCAGTACTCC. Protein product: CASSDPDRAYEQYS.

CDR3 DNA: TGTGCCAGCAGTGAGGGCGGAGGGGGCTTCGGACAAGAGACCCAGTACTTC. Translation: CASSEGGGGFGQETQYF. The V and J genes are TRBV6-1 and TRBJ2-5; D might be TRBD1 (7 bases). CDR3 length: 17 residues. From germline, CDR1 is MNHNS and CDR2 SASEGT. Trimming left V 3 bases short and J 2 bases short, with 19 bases between.

The chain joins TRBV6-1 to TRBJ1-6; D is undetermined. The CDR3 length is 17 residues. Germline-derived CDR1 and CDR2 are MNHNS and SASEGT. Trimming left V 1 base short and J 0 bases short, with 10 bases between. The CDR3 sequence: CASSEGGWSSYNSPLHF. In DNA, the CDR3 is TGTGCCAGCAGTGAAGGCGGGTGGAGCTCCTATAATTCACCCCTCCACTTT.

The rearrangement uses TRBV29-1 and TRBJ2-1, with 9 bases identical to TRBD1. This CDR3 has 15 amino acids. Trimming at V came to 0 bases and at J to 8 bases, leaving 8 bases not matched to a gene. Per germline, CDR1 SQVTM and CDR2 ANQGSEA. The CDR3 is CSVEEGQGVFDEQFF. CDR3 DNA sequence: TGCAGCGTTGAAGAGGGACAGGGAGTTTTTGATGAGCAGTTCTTC.

Here the CDR3 reads CAISESLGQVNTGELFF. As DNA, the CDR3 is TGTGCCATCAGTGAGTCCCTGGGACAGGTGAACACCGGGGAGCTGTTTTTT. This chain joins TRBV10-3 and TRBJ2-2; the match to TRBD1 covers 8 bases. The V gene's germline CDR1 is ENHRY and CDR2 SYGVKD. The V gene end was trimmed by 0 bases and the J gene end by 1 base; junction bases not matched to a gene: 4. CDR3 length: 17 residues.

CDR3 nucleotide sequence: TGTGCCAGCAGCCTAACTAGCGGGGGGGTGGATACGCAGTATTTT. This codes for CASSLTSGGVDTQYF. J is TRBJ2-3 and V is TRBV7-2; 13 nucleotides line up with TRBD2. CDR3 length equals 15 residues. After removal of 5 bases from V and 6 bases from J, the junction contained 5 bases not matched to a gene. The V gene's germline CDR1 is SGHTA and CDR2 FQGNSA.

This chain links TRBV4-2 with TRBJ1-1; weak D call: TRBD1 (5 bases). The germline CDR1 and CDR2 sequences are LGHNA and YNFKEQ. The CDR3 totals 15 residues. V was cut by 0 bases and J by 2 bases, with 10 bases left in between. CDR3 in amino acids: CASSQDRQFNTEAFF. The CDR3 coding sequence is TGTGCCAGCAGCCAAGATAGACAGTTTAACACTGAAGCTTTCTTT.

The CDR3: CASSPPQGYYGYTF. As DNA, the CDR3 is TGTGCCAGCTCACCGCCACAGGGGTACTATGGCTACACCTTC. The rearrangement joins TRBV18 to TRBJ1-2; TRBD1 aligns across 7 bases. CDR3 length: 14 amino acids. The ends lost 3 bases at V and 3 bases at J; junction bases unmatched: 4. Germline CDR1 reads KGHSH; CDR2 reads LQKENI.

The rearrangement uses TRBV5-6 and TRBJ2-7, with D hard to call. Trimming pared 4 bases from V and 3 bases from J, leaving 5 bases between. Germline V gene data show CDR1 as SGHDT and CDR2 as YYEEEE. The CDR3 length is 11 residues. This chain's CDR3 is CASSLDYEQYF. CDR3 coding DNA: TGTGCCAGCAGCCTAGACTACGAGCAGTACTTC.

This chain joins TRBV6-6 and TRBJ1-5, with a tentative D call TRBD1 (5 bases). Trimming pared 7 bases from V and 7 bases from J, leaving 17 bases between. CDR1 and CDR2 (germline): MNHNY, SVGAGI (reference sequence). CDR3 size: 14 residues. This chain's CDR3 is CASTWGGSSQPQHF. For the CDR3, the DNA is TGTGCCAGCACTTGGGGGGGGAGTTCACAGCCCCAGCATTTT.

The genes are TRBV27 and TRBJ1-6, with D hard to call. The germline V gene encodes CDR1 MNHEY and CDR2 SMNVEV (reference sequence). The CDR3 covers 17 residues. Trimming took off 6 bases at V and 0 bases at J, with 15 bases between the two ends. The CDR3 nucleotides read TGTGCCAGCAGACGCGCGTCCGTTCCCTCCTATAATTCACCCCTCCACTTT. Residues: CASRRASVPSYNSPLHF.

V is TRBV4-2 and J is TRBJ2-7; 9 nucleotides line up with TRBD2. Germline trimming cut 0 bases from V and 3 bases from J; bases unmatched to any gene: 3. CDR3 size: 15 residues. Germline CDR1 and CDR2: LGHNA and YNFKEQ. Written as DNA, the CDR3 is TGTGCCAGCAGCCAAGAAGCGACTAGCGGCTACGAGCAGTACTTC. Encoded protein: CASSQEATSGYEQYF.

The chain recombines TRBV28 with TRBJ1-5; tentatively, D is TRBD1 (5 bases). In germline, CDR1 is MDHEN, CDR2 SYDVKM. V was clipped by 8 bases and J by 7 bases, with 12 bases between them. The CDR3 has 12 amino acids. As DNA, the CDR3 is TGTGCCAGCCACGGGGGAGGGCAGCCCCAGCATTTT. Its translation: CASHGGGQPQHF.

The V and J genes are TRBV28 and TRBJ2-1; the D gene is possibly TRBD1 (6 bases). V was clipped by 2 bases and J by 8 bases, with 10 bases between them. The germline V gene has CDR1 MDHEN and CDR2 SYDVKM. The CDR3 runs 13 residues. The CDR3 spells CASSLTGTDEQFF. The CDR3 DNA follows: TGTGCCAGCAGTTTAACAGGGACGGATGAGCAGTTCTTC.

V usage is TRBV29-1 and J usage is TRBJ2-5; possible D gene TRBD1, 6 bases. This CDR3 comprises 12 residues. Germline CDR1 reads SQVTM; CDR2 reads ANQGSEA. The germline V and J ends were trimmed by 7 bases and 1 base, with 10 bases remaining between them. As DNA, the CDR3 is TGCAGCGGATACAGGGTCCAAGAGACCCAGTACTTC. Amino acids: CSGYRVQETQYF.

J is TRBJ2-1 and V is TRBV7-9; 7 bases agree with TRBD1. The CDR3 sequence is 16 residues long. Germline CDR1 and CDR2: SEHNR and FQNEAQ (reference sequence). Germline trimming cut 0 bases from V and 6 bases from J; bases unmatched to any gene: 8. For the CDR3, the DNA is TGTGCCAGCAGCTTAGCGGTCGGGACAGTAATCAATGAGCAGTTCTTC. Protein sequence: CASSLAVGTVINEQFF.

The genes are TRBV5-1 and TRBJ1-2; D call uncertain. V was trimmed by 0 bases and J by 5 bases, leaving 5 bases between them. CDR1 and CDR2 from the germline V gene are SGHRS and YFSETQ. The CDR3 spans 12 residues. Written as DNA, the CDR3 is TGCGCCAGCAGCTTGGACAGTTATGGCTACACCTTC. Translated, it gives CASSLDSYGYTF.

The genes are TRBV7-9 and TRBJ2-3; D may be TRBD2 (5 bases). The CDR3 runs 14 residues. In germline, CDR1 is SEHNR, CDR2 FQNEAQ (reference sequence). Trimming pared 3 bases from V and 2 bases from J, leaving 9 bases between. The CDR3 coding sequence is TGTGCCAGCAGCTTCCTAGCTCCCACAGATACGCAGTATTTT. Amino acid sequence: CASSFLAPTDTQYF.

This sequence joins TRBV7-8 and TRBJ1-6, with TRBD1 matching over 9 bases. The CDR3 consists of 15 residues. V trimming: 5 bases; J trimming: 5 bases; junction bases outside the gene matches: 4. CDR1 is SGHVS and CDR2 is FQNEAQ in the germline V gene. The CDR3 sequence is CASSPRTGDNSPLHF. The CDR3 nucleotides are TGTGCCAGCAGCCCGAGGACAGGGGATAATTCACCCCTCCACTTT.

The V gene is TRBV28, the J gene TRBJ2-2; a weak D match, TRBD2 (6 bases). CDR1 MDHEN and CDR2 SYDVKM come from the germline V gene. This CDR3 contains 16 residues. The V and J ends lost 2 bases and 5 bases respectively, with 15 bases between them. The chain's CDR3 is CASSLIGAAGTGELFF. In nucleotides, the CDR3 is TGTGCCAGCAGTTTAATCGGGGCGGCGGGAACCGGGGAGCTGTTTTTT.

V is TRBV25-1 and J is TRBJ1-2; D gene ambiguous. The CDR3 runs 15 residues. V lost 3 bases, J lost 8 bases, and 19 bases lay in between. Germline-derived CDR1 and CDR2 are MGHDK and SYGVNS. The CDR3, as DNA: TGTGCCAGCAGTGATGGGAGCCGACGAGCGGGAGGCTACACCTTC. The encoded protein is CASSDGSRRAGGYTF.

This chain links TRBV5-1 with TRBJ2-3; 7 bases align to TRBD1. Germline CDR1 and CDR2: SGHRS and YFSETQ. The V and J ends lost 2 bases and 1 base, in that order; junction bases with no gene match: 1. The CDR3 spans 14 residues. This CDR3 is CASSLDRGTDTQYF. As DNA, the CDR3 is TGCGCCAGCAGCTTAGACAGGGGCACAGATACGCAGTATTTT.

The V call is TRBV19, the J call TRBJ2-5; TRBD2 aligns across 9 bases. The CDR3 is 16 amino acids. Germline loops: CDR1 LNHDA, CDR2 SQIVND (reference sequence). V shed 5 bases and J 7 bases; nucleotides not matched to a gene: 14. The CDR3 here is CASSLTSGPGQGTQYF. The CDR3 DNA reads as TGTGCCAGTAGTTTGACTAGCGGACCTGGGCAGGGGACCCAGTACTTC.